The 22 T cell receptor beta chains below come from one sample, sequenced in a study of blood T cell repertoires in COVID-19. Repertoires were generated with immunoSEQ multiplex PCR, while TCRdb's copy carries only in-frame clones and drops some. Of about 90,000 clones detected, over 75% appear once; the ten largest clones hold 20% to 25%. Sequenced: peripheral blood. Receptor source: an elderly man with active or convalescent COVID-19.

The chain carries TRBV6-4 and TRBJ2-3; weak D call: TRBD2 (5 bases). Trimming took off 0 bases at V and 5 bases at J, with 15 bases between the two ends. Germline V gene sequence: CDR1 MRHNA, CDR2 SNTAGT. The CDR3 runs to 16 residues. In DNA form, the CDR3 reads TGTGCCAGCAGTGACTCCGGGGTTGGGCTAGGAGATACGCAGTATTTT. This gives the protein CASSDSGVGLGDTQYF.

The J gene is TRBJ1-1, the V gene TRBV29-1; D is uncertain. Between the trimmed V and J ends, which lost 4 bases and 5 bases, there was a span of 11 bases. This CDR3 is 12 amino acids long. Germline loops: CDR1 SQVTM, CDR2 ANQGSEA. CDR3 nucleotide sequence: TGCAGCGTTGCGAGGTATACGACTGAAGCTTTCTTT. Its translation: CSVARYTTEAFF.

The chain uses TRBV12-3 or TRBV12-4 and TRBJ2-1; TRBD1 is a possible D gene (5 bases). V was clipped by 4 bases and J by 8 bases, with 12 bases between them. This CDR3 has 13 amino acids. CDR3 DNA: TGTGCCAGCAGTTCGCAGGGTAGGGATGAGCAGTTCTTC. Translating gives CASSSQGRDEQFF.

This clone has just a few counts. V and J are TRBV3-1 (or the pseudogene TRBV3-2) and TRBJ1-4; no definite D call. V lost 4 bases and J lost 4, with 7 bases in between. Looked up from germline, CDR1 is LGHDT and CDR2 is YNNKEL (reference sequence). The CDR3 length is 13 residues. The DNA of the CDR3 is TGTGCCAGCAGCCGTGGGCTTAATGAAAAACTGTTTTTT. Its translation is CASSRGLNEKLFF.

In its sample, this clone was seen once. This sequence joins TRBV11-3 and TRBJ2-5; 7 bases line up with TRBD2. Per germline, CDR1 SGHNT and CDR2 YENEEA. The CDR3 spans 15 residues. Unmatched junction bases numbered 4, after V lost 1 base and J lost 2 bases. This chain's CDR3 is CASSLGTRDQETQYF. DNA for the CDR3: TGTGCCAGCAGCTTAGGGACTAGGGATCAAGAGACCCAGTACTTC.

The CDR3 is CASSVVSSGANVLTF. In nucleotides, the CDR3 is TGTGCCAGCAGCGTAGTTAGTTCTGGGGCCAACGTCCTGACTTTC. The chain couples TRBV9 to TRBJ2-6; the D is unclear. The V end was cut by 0 bases, the J end by 1 base, with 5 bases between. The CDR3 spans 15 residues. CDR1 is SGDLS, CDR2 YYNGEE, per germline.

Here the CDR3 reads CASSARGLAGRGELFF. The CDR3 DNA reads as TGTGCCAGTAGTGCCCGCGGACTAGCGGGGCGAGGGGAGCTGTTTTTT. The V and J genes are TRBV19 and TRBJ2-2; 12 bases agree with TRBD2. The CDR3 totals 16 residues. Trimming at V came to 5 bases and at J to 8 bases, leaving 9 bases not matched to a gene. The germline CDR1 and CDR2 sequences are LNHDA and SQIVND (reference sequence). The variable domain in full, completed from reference TRBV19 and TRBJ2-2, reads DGGITQSPKYLFRKEGQNVTLSCEQNLNHDAMYWYRQDPGQGLRLIYYSQIVNDFQKGDIAEGYSVSREKKESFPLTVTSAQKNPTAFYLCASSARGLAGRGELFFGEGSRLTVL.

The V call is TRBV3-1 (or the pseudogene TRBV3-2), the J call TRBJ1-6; tentative D call: TRBD1 (6 bases). Germline CDR1 is LGHDT and CDR2 is YNNKEL (reference sequence). V was pared by 4 bases and J by 6 bases, with 10 bases between. The CDR3 has 14 amino acids. CDR3 region: CASSRTAGNSPLHF. In DNA form, the CDR3 reads TGTGCCAGCAGCCGGACAGCCGGTAATTCACCCCTCCACTTT.

This chain uses TRBV2 with TRBJ2-1, with TRBD2 matching 14 bases. The J segment lost 5 bases and the V segment lost 9 bases, leaving 6 bases of the junction unmatched. The germline V gene encodes CDR1 SNHLY and CDR2 FYNNEI. This CDR3 has 15 amino acids. The CDR3 nucleotides are TGTGCCAGAGGGACTAGCGGGGGAAGACACAATGAGCAGTTCTTC. It yields the protein CARGTSGGRHNEQFF.

This clone turned up a few times. The chain recombines TRBV19 with TRBJ1-3; 7 nucleotides match TRBD1. In germline, CDR1 is LNHDA, CDR2 SQIVND (reference sequence). After removal of 6 bases from V and 2 bases from J, the junction contained 4 bases not matched to a gene. The CDR3 runs to 14 residues. CDR3 DNA sequence: TGTGCCAGTAGCGTACAGGGGACTGGAAACACCATATATTTT. This translates into CASSVQGTGNTIYF.

Notes on this clone: The junction does not match germline at one end; this may be a read error. J is TRBJ2-4 and V is TRBV6-7; tentative D call: TRBD2 (5 bases). Being an ORF, TRBV6-7 has a function that is uncertain. The CDR3 runs 12 residues. CDR3 loop: CAIPSPEDGHLF. The CDR3 DNA reads as TGTGCCATCCCCTCCCCGGAGGACGGTCACTTATTC.

The genes are TRBV3-1 (or the pseudogene TRBV3-2) and TRBJ2-3; 13 positions agree with TRBD2. Germline trimming cut 3 bases from V and 8 bases from J; bases unmatched to any gene: 8. Germline V gene sequence: CDR1 LGHDT, CDR2 YNNKEL (reference sequence). The CDR3 runs to 16 residues. CDR3 nucleotide sequence: TGTGCCAGCAGCCATGAACTAGCGGGGGGGCGGAGTACGCAGTATTTT. This encodes CASSHELAGGRSTQYF.

J is TRBJ2-2 and V is TRBV29-1; no clear D gene. Germline values: CDR1 SQVTM, CDR2 ANQGSEA. The CDR3 has 12 amino acids. V lost 5 bases and J 6 bases, leaving 10 bases between the germline ends. The CDR3 loop is CSVRPPAGELFF. The DNA of the CDR3 is TGCAGCGTTCGCCCGCCGGCCGGGGAGCTGTTTTTT.

This clone has only a few counts. The CDR3 bases are TGCGCCAGCAGCTTGGCCATGGAGCGGGGGGGCTACAATGAGCAGTTCTTC. Translating it yields CASSLAMERGGYNEQFF. The chain employs TRBV5-1 and TRBJ2-1; 10 nucleotides line up with TRBD2. The germline CDR1 and CDR2 sequences are SGHRS and YFSETQ. CDR3 length: 17 residues. V gave up 0 bases and J gave up 3 bases; unmatched junction bases: 6.

The chain uses TRBV19 and TRBJ2-1; 7 nucleotides align to TRBD2. Germline V gives CDR1 LNHDA, CDR2 SQIVND (reference sequence). With V trimmed by 2 bases and J by 0 bases, 4 bases remained unmatched. The CDR3 has 16 amino acids. In nucleotides, the CDR3 is TGTGCCAGTAGTATAACGGGGGGTCGCTCCTACAATGAGCAGTTCTTC. It translates to CASSITGGRSYNEQFF.

The chain is built from TRBV7-3 and TRBJ2-2; 7 bases are a match to TRBD2. The J segment lost 4 bases and the V segment lost 7 bases, leaving 9 bases of the junction unmatched. CDR3 length: 15 amino acids. CDR1 is SGHTA and CDR2 is FQGTGA in the germline V gene. The chain's CDR3 is CASTPTSGGTGELFF. The CDR3 DNA reads as TGTGCCAGCACTCCAACTTCGGGAGGCACCGGGGAGCTGTTTTTT.

CDR3 region: CAIRAGEGTEAFF. The CDR3 DNA is TGTGCCATCAGGGCCGGGGAGGGCACTGAAGCTTTCTTT. The chain employs TRBV10-3 and TRBJ1-1; D not certain. Germline CDR1 ENHRY, CDR2 SYGVKD. Between the trimmed V and J ends, which lost 6 bases and 4 bases, there was a span of 12 bases. The CDR3 is 13 amino acids.

V usage is TRBV12-3 or TRBV12-4 and J usage is TRBJ1-5; 10 bases are shared with TRBD1. The CDR3 runs to 13 residues. V trimming: 6 bases; J trimming: 9 bases; junction bases outside the gene matches: 5. In DNA form, the CDR3 reads TGTGCCAGCAGCGACAGGGGGCTTTGGCCCCAGCATTTT. Translating gives CASSDRGLWPQHF.

The gene calls are TRBV7-9 and TRBJ1-2; D is undetermined. Trimming removed 5 bases at V and 3 bases at J, with 16 bases between. CDR1 is SEHNR, CDR2 FQNEAQ, per germline (reference sequence). The CDR3 extends over 15 amino acids. The CDR3 DNA reads as TGTGCCAGCAGCGAAGGACTGCGGATGCACTATGGCTACACCTTC. Translating it yields CASSEGLRMHYGYTF.

This sequence joins TRBV2 and TRBJ2-5, with D possibly TRBD2 on 5 matching bases. The germline gives CDR1 SNHLY, CDR2 FYNNEI. The CDR3 contains 13 residues. V gave up 0 bases and J gave up 8 bases, with 10 bases separating them. The CDR3 loop is CASSEARGGTQYF. The CDR3 region has the DNA TGTGCCAGCAGTGAAGCCCGAGGAGGAACCCAGTACTTC.

V usage is TRBV7-2 and J usage is TRBJ2-1, with 7 bases aligning to TRBD1. Germline loops: CDR1 SGHTA, CDR2 FQGNSA. The CDR3 has 15 amino acids. Trimming cost V 4 bases and J 4 bases; bases outside gene matches: 7. The CDR3 is CASSSNRGRYNEQFF. The CDR3, as DNA: TGTGCCAGCAGCTCGAACAGGGGTAGGTACAATGAGCAGTTCTTC. The whole variable domain, filled in from reference TRBV7-2 and TRBJ2-1, reads GAGVSQSPSNKVTEKGKDVELRCDPISGHTALYWYRQSLGQGLEFLIYFQGNSAPDKSGLPSDRFSAERTGGSVSTLTIQRTQQEDSAVYLCASSSNRGRYNEQFFGPGTRLTVL.

The chain has TRBV27 and TRBJ2-7; 9 bases are shared with TRBD2. This CDR3 has 16 residues. The V and J ends lost 8 bases and 2 bases, in that order; junction bases with no gene match: 13. From germline, CDR1 is MNHEY and CDR2 SMNVEV (reference sequence). In nucleotides, the CDR3 is TGTGCCAGCCGGACAAACCGGGCTAGCGGGGCCTACGAGCAGTACTTC. It encodes CASRTNRASGAYEQYF.